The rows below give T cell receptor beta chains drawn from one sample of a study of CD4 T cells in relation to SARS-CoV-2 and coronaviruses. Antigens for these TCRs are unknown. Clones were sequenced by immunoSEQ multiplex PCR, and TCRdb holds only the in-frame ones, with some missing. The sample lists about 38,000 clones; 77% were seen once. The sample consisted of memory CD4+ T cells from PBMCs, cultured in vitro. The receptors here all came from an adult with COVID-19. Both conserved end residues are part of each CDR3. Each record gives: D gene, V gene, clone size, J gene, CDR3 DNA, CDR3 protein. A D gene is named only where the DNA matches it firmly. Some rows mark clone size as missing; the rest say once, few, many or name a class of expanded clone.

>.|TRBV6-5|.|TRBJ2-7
TGTGCCAGCAAGAGCTTAACAGGCTACTACGAGCAGTACTTC
CASKSLTGYYEQYF
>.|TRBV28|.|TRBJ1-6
TGTGCCAGCAGTTCCCGGACAGTCTCGAGGGGAGCACCCCTCCACTTT
CASSSRTVSRGAPLHF
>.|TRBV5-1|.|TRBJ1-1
TGCGCCAGCAGCTTTCAACAAGGGGTGACTGAAGCTTTCTTT
CASSFQQGVTEAFF
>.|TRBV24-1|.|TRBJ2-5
TGTGCCACCCGGGCCCCCAAAGAGACCCAGTACTTC
CATRAPKETQYF
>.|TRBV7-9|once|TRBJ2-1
TGTGCCAGCAGCTTAGTCAGGGGAACTAGCAATGAGCAGTTCTTC
CASSLVRGTSNEQFF
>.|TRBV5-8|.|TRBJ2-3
TGTGCCAGCAGCGGCGGACACGCGTCTGGCACAGATACGCAGTATTTT
CASSGGHASGTDTQYF
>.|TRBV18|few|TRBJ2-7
TGTGCCAGCTCACCGGATACTACAGGGATGGGTCGGTTC
CASSPDTTGMGRF
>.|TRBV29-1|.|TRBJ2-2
TGCAGCGCGACGCGGGGCGGGGAGCTGTTTTTT
CSATRGGELFF
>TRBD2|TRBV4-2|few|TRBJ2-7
TGTGCCAGCAGTACCGCTAGCGGAGCCTACGAGCAGTACTTC
CASSTASGAYEQYF
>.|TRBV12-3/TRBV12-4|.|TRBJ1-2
TGTGCCAGCAGTTTTATCCAGGGAGATGGCTACACCTTC
CASSFIQGDGYTF
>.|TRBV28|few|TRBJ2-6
TGTGCCAGCAGTACCACGACTGGGGCCAACGTCCTGACTTTC
CASSTTTGANVLTF
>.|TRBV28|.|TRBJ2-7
TGTGCCAGCAGTTTGTCGGACGGGTGGGACGAGCAGTACTTC
CASSLSDGWDEQYF
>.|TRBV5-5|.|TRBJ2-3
TGTGCCAGCAGCTTGGAAGCACCGGATACGCAGTATTTT
CASSLEAPDTQYF
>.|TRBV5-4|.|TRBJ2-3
TGTGCCAGCAGCTTGGGCCCCGACACAGATACGCAGTATTTT
CASSLGPDTDTQYF
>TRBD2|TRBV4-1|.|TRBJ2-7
TGCGCCAGCAGCCAGTATCTAGCGGGGGGACCCTACGAGCAGTACTTC
CASSQYLAGGPYEQYF
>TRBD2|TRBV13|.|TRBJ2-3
TGTGCCAGCAGCCAGGCGGGTAGCGGGAGGGGAACAGATACGCAGTATTTT
CASSQAGSGRGTDTQYF
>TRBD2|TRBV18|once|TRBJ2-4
TGTGCCAGCTCAGACAGTAGCGGGAACATTCAGTACTTC
CASSDSSGNIQYF
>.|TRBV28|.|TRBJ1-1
TGTGCCAGCAGTTTAGGATCTGAAGCTTTCTTT
CASSLGSEAFF
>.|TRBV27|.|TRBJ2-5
TGTGCCAGCAGTTCGGACGGGAGAGGACAAGAGACCCAGTACTTC
CASSSDGRGQETQYF
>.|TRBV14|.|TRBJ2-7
TGTGCCAGCAGACGGACAGCCTCCTACGAGCAGTACTTC
CASRRTASYEQYF
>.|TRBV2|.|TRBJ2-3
TGTGCCAGCAGTCGGGACTCCACAGATACGCAGTATTTT
CASSRDSTDTQYF
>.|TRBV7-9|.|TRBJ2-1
TGTGCCAGCAGCTCACAATCAGAAGAGCAGTTCTTC
CASSSQSEEQFF
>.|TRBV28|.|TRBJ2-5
TGTGCCAGCAGTTTCTCCGGGGTGGGTCAGACCCAGTACTTC
CASSFSGVGQTQYF
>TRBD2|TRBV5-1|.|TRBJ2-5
TGCGCCAGCAGCGACGATCTAGCGGGATACGAGACCCAGTACTTC
CASSDDLAGYETQYF
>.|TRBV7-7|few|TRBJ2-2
TGTGCTAGCAGCGCGACAGGTACCGGGGAGCTGTTTTTT
CASSATGTGELFF
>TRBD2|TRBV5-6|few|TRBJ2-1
TGTGCCAGCAGCTTGGGGCTTACTAGCGGCTACAATGAGCAGTTCTTC
CASSLGLTSGYNEQFF
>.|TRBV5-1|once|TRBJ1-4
TGCGCCAGCAGCTTGTTGCAAGGGTCAACTAATGAAAAACTGTTTTTT
CASSLLQGSTNEKLFF
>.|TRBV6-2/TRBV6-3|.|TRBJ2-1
TGTGCCAGCAGTTATGACAATGAGCAGTTCTTC
CASSYDNEQFF
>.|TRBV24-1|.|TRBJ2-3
TGTGCCACCAGTGATTTAAAGGGGCCAGATACGCAGTATTTT
CATSDLKGPDTQYF
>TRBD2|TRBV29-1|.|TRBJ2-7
TGCAGCGTGGTAACCCTAGCGGGGGCCTACGAGCAGTACTTC
CSVVTLAGAYEQYF
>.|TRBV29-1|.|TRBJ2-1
TGCAGCGTTGAGGGGGCAGGGGCTTACAATGAGCAGTTCTTC
CSVEGAGAYNEQFF
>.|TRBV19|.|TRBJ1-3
TGTGCCAGTAGTATTGCTTGGGGAGGAGACACCATATATTTT
CASSIAWGGDTIYF
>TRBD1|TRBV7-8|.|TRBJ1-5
TGTGCCAGCAGCTTAGCGAGACCAGGGGGCGACCAGCCCCAGCATTTT
CASSLARPGGDQPQHF
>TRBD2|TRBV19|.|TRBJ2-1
TGTGCCACCGCTTCGCGGGAGGCCAACAATGAGCAGTTCTTC
CATASREANNEQFF
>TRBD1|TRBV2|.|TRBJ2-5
TGTGCCATCGGACCTCCGGGACAGGGGGAAAAGACCCAGTACTTC
CAIGPPGQGEKTQYF